The 20 T cell receptor beta chains given below trace back to one sample, sequenced in a study of cytomegalovirus exposure and HLA in healthy donors. Primers for the PCR totalled 60 Vbeta and 13 Jbeta. The table came from immunoSEQ multiplex PCR; TCRdb's copy has only in-frame clones and leaves some out. Here the sample spans about 230,000 clones, about 80% being singletons. Sequences were obtained from PBMCs. These receptors all stem from a woman in her thirties or forties in good health and CMV-seronegative.

The chain uses TRBV5-4 and TRBJ2-5; tentatively, D is TRBD1 (7 bases). Germline CDR1 SGHNT, CDR2 YYREEE (reference sequence). V lost 4 bases and J lost 5, with 12 bases in between. The CDR3 length is 13 residues. The CDR3 bases are TGTGCCAGCAGCCCAGGGGGGTCGGAGACCCAGTACTTC. Its protein product is CASSPGGSETQYF.

The rearrangement links TRBV28 to TRBJ2-2, with D maybe TRBD1 (6 bases). From germline, CDR1 is MDHEN and CDR2 SYDVKM. The V gene lost 3 bases and the J gene lost 0 bases, with 8 bases spanning the gap. This CDR3 comprises 15 residues. The CDR3 DNA follows: TGTGCCAGCAGTTTGGGGACATCGAACACCGGGGAGCTGTTTTTT. It codes for CASSLGTSNTGELFF.

The chain links TRBV7-9 to TRBJ2-5, with TRBD2 matching 11 bases. Germline CDR1 and CDR2: SEHNR and FQNEAQ (reference sequence). J was trimmed by 4 bases and V by 4 bases; bases with no gene match: 2. The CDR3 has 14 amino acids. The CDR3 loop reads CASSYSGGGETQYF. DNA of the CDR3: TGTGCCAGCAGCTATAGCGGGGGGGGAGAGACCCAGTACTTC. Combining the CDR3 with reference TRBV7-9 and TRBJ2-5 gives the whole variable domain DTGVSQNPRHKITKRGQNVTFRCDPISEHNRLYWYRQTLGQGPEFLTYFQNEAQLEKSRLLSDRFSAERPKGSFSTLEIQRTEQGDSAMYLCASSYSGGGETQYFGPGTRLLVL.

CDR3: CASSDYPGGTEAFF. CDR3 bases: TGTGCCAGCAGTGATTATCCAGGGGGCACTGAAGCTTTCTTT. The chain employs TRBV2 and TRBJ1-1, with 7 bases aligning to TRBD1. There are 14 residues in the CDR3. Germline CDR1 SNHLY, CDR2 FYNNEI. Losses at the gene ends were 3 bases for V and 4 bases for J; bases not matched to a gene: 5. Based on the CDR3 plus reference TRBV2 and TRBJ1-1, the full variable domain is EPEVTQTPSHQVTQMGQEVILRCVPISNHLYFYWYRQILGQKVEFLVSFYNNEISEKSEIFDDQFSVERPDGSNFTLKIRSTKLEDSAMYFCASSDYPGGTEAFFGQGTRLTVV.

The rearrangement joins TRBV5-1 to TRBJ2-4, with TRBD2 matching over 8 bases. J lost 5 bases, V lost 4 bases, and 8 bases had no gene match. Germline V lookup: CDR1 SGHRS, CDR2 YFSETQ. The CDR3 spans 15 residues. The CDR3 region has the DNA TGCGCCAGCAGCCGGGCGGGGGGCGAAGAAAACATTCAGTACTTC. Translated: CASSRAGGEENIQYF.

V gene TRBV2 combines with J gene TRBJ2-7; unclear D gene. V was pared by 4 bases and J by 2 bases, with 18 bases between. Germline CDR1 SNHLY, CDR2 FYNNEI. This CDR3 contains 16 residues. CDR3 DNA: TGTGCCAGCAGTGCCTTATGGAACAGCCCTGCCTACGAGCAGTACTTC. It codes for CASSALWNSPAYEQYF.

This chain uses TRBV5-5 with TRBJ1-5, with D possibly matching TRBD1 (6 bases). This CDR3 contains 14 residues. V lost 4 bases, J lost 5 bases, and 13 bases lay in between. Germline V gene lookup returns CDR1 SGHKS and CDR2 YYEKEE (reference sequence). The CDR3 bases are TGTGCCAGCAGCCACCTGGACAGCCATCAGCCCCAGCATTTT. Translated: CASSHLDSHQPQHF.

This chain joins TRBV5-1 and TRBJ2-2; 12 bases line up with TRBD2. V trimming: 0 bases; J trimming: 6 bases; junction bases outside the gene matches: 6. Per germline, CDR1 SGHRS and CDR2 YFSETQ. The CDR3 runs to 17 residues. The CDR3 region is CASSLGPPSGGAGELFF. The CDR3 nucleotides are TGCGCCAGCAGCTTGGGACCTCCTAGCGGGGGGGCCGGGGAGCTGTTTTTT. Full variable domain (remainder filled in from reference TRBV5-1 and TRBJ2-2): KAGVTQTPRYLIKTRGQQVTLSCSPISGHRSVSWYQQTPGQGLQFLFEYFSETQRNKGNFPGRFSGRQFSNSRSEMNVSTLELGDSALYLCASSLGPPSGGAGELFFGEGSRLTVL.

The V gene is TRBV5-1, the J gene TRBJ2-5; D ambiguous. Trimming pared 1 base from V and 2 bases from J, leaving 9 bases between. From germline, CDR1 is SGHRS and CDR2 YFSETQ. This CDR3 contains 14 residues. The CDR3 protein is CASSLITVQETQYF. The DNA of the CDR3 is TGCGCCAGCAGCTTGATCACAGTTCAAGAGACCCAGTACTTC.

This clone has more than one count but fewer than ten. The J gene is TRBJ1-4, the V gene TRBV4-2; D is undetermined. Germline CDR1 and CDR2: LGHNA and YNFKEQ. Trimming pared 0 bases from V and 14 bases from J, leaving 13 bases between. CDR3 length equals 13 residues. In nucleotides, the CDR3 is TGTGCCAGCAGCCAAGATGAGCGAGAAAGGCTGTTTTTT. Translation gives CASSQDERERLFF.

Comment on this clone: Germline and junction disagree at one end, which may indicate a read error. The J gene is TRBJ2-5, the V gene TRBV7-7; 7 nucleotides agree with TRBD1. The CDR3 runs to 15 residues. CDR1 is SSHAT, CDR2 FNYEAQ, per germline (reference sequence). CDR3 DNA sequence: TGTGCTAGCAGTACCGGGACAGCCTCGGAGGCGACCCAGTACTTC. Translated, it gives CASSTGTASEATQYF.

The chain uses TRBV5-5 and TRBJ1-4; TRBD1 matches 10 bases. Germline loops: CDR1 SGHKS, CDR2 YYEKEE (reference sequence). V gave up 0 bases and J gave up 7 bases; unmatched junction bases: 3. The CDR3 is made up of 15 amino acids. The CDR3 DNA follows: TGTGCCAGCAGCTTGGGGACAGGGGGTAGTGAAAAACTGTTTTTT. Amino acids: CASSLGTGGSEKLFF.

This sequence joins TRBV18 and TRBJ1-5; 9 bases align to TRBD1. Germline values: CDR1 KGHSH, CDR2 LQKENI. V was pared by 3 bases and J by 6 bases, with 3 bases of the junction left unmatched. The CDR3 runs 14 residues. The chain's CDR3 is CASSPGTGSQPQHF. In DNA, the CDR3 is TGTGCCAGCTCACCCGGGACAGGGAGTCAGCCCCAGCATTTT.

As for this clone: A read error may produce the germline difference seen at one junction end. This chain links TRBV7-9 with TRBJ1-6, with 7 bases that match TRBD1. The CDR3 has 16 residues. Looked up from germline, CDR1 is SEHNR and CDR2 is FQNEAQ (reference sequence). CDR3 bases: TGTTCCAGCAGCTTTCGACAGGGCCCCTATAATTCACCCCTCCACTTT. It translates to CSSSFRQGPYNSPLHF.

The V call is TRBV14, the J call TRBJ2-3, with 7 bases identical to TRBD2. Germline V gives CDR1 SGHDN, CDR2 FVKESK. The junction had 3 bases not matched to a gene; V was cut back by 3 bases and J by 0 bases. The CDR3 contains 15 residues. DNA for the CDR3: TGTGCCAGCAGCCAGATCGGGGGGAGCACAGATACGCAGTATTTT. It translates to CASSQIGGSTDTQYF. The variable domain in full, completed from reference TRBV14 and TRBJ2-3, reads EAGVTQFPSHSVIEKGQTVTLRCDPISGHDNLYWYRRVMGKEIKFLLHFVKESKQDESGMPNNRFLAERTGGTYSTLKVQPAELEDSGVYFCASSQIGGSTDTQYFGPGTRLTVL.

The chain uses TRBV2 and TRBJ1-4; 8 bases are a match to TRBD1. The junction had 9 bases not matched to a gene; V was cut back by 4 bases and J by 8 bases. Germline CDR1 is SNHLY and CDR2 is FYNNEI. This CDR3 is 15 amino acids long. CDR3 in DNA: TGTGCCAGCAGTGTATCGTGGGGACAGGACGAAAAACTGTTTTTT. Its protein product is CASSVSWGQDEKLFF. The full variable domain, completed using reference TRBV2 and TRBJ1-4, is EPEVTQTPSHQVTQMGQEVILRCVPISNHLYFYWYRQILGQKVEFLVSFYNNEISEKSEIFDDQFSVERPDGSNFTLKIRSTKLEDSAMYFCASSVSWGQDEKLFFGSGTQLSVL.

The rearrangement uses TRBV5-6 and TRBJ1-1; D gene unclear. Germline CDR1 reads SGHDT; CDR2 reads YYEEEE. This CDR3 contains 13 residues. V lost 1 base to trimming and J lost 5 bases, with 9 bases between them. The CDR3 spells CASSLPAGTEAFF. CDR3 coding DNA: TGTGCCAGCAGCTTGCCCGCCGGTACTGAAGCTTTCTTT.

The rearrangement uses TRBV15 and TRBJ2-1; 12 nucleotides line up with TRBD1. Germline assignment: CDR1 LNHNV and CDR2 YYDKDF (reference sequence). This CDR3 comprises 16 residues. V shed 2 bases, J shed 7 bases, and the junction held 6 bases outside the gene matches. In nucleotides, the CDR3 is TGTGCCACCAGCAGAACCGGGACAGGGGGCTGGAATGAGCAGTTCTTC. Its translation is CATSRTGTGGWNEQFF.

In its sample, this clone was seen once. This chain links TRBV27 with TRBJ2-5, with D tentatively TRBD2 (7 bases). CDR1 MNHEY and CDR2 SMNVEV come from the germline V gene (reference sequence). Trimming pared 6 bases from V and 5 bases from J, leaving 16 bases between. The CDR3 covers 14 residues. The CDR3 nucleotides are TGTGCCAGCAGGGAACTCGGGGGGCGGGAGACCCAGTACTTC. Its translation is CASRELGGRETQYF.

The count of this clone is one. The V gene is TRBV7-2, the J gene TRBJ1-5, with D perhaps TRBD1 (5 bases). Per germline, CDR1 SGHTA and CDR2 FQGNSA. CDR3 length: 14 amino acids. Deletions cut 4 bases from V and 4 bases from J, with 11 bases between. CDR3 nucleotide sequence: TGTGCCAGCAGCTCCGGACACGTGAATCAGCCCCAGCATTTT. The encoded protein is CASSSGHVNQPQHF.